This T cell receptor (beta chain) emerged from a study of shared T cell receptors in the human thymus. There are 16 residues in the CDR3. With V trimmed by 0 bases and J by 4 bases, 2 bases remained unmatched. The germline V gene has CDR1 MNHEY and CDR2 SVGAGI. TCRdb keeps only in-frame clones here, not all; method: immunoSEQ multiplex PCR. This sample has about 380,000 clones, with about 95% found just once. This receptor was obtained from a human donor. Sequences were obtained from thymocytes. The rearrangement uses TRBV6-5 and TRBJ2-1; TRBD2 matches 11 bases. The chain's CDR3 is CASSYSTSGIYNEQFF. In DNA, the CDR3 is TGTGCCAGCAGTTACTCGACTAGCGGGATATACAATGAGCAGTTCTTC.